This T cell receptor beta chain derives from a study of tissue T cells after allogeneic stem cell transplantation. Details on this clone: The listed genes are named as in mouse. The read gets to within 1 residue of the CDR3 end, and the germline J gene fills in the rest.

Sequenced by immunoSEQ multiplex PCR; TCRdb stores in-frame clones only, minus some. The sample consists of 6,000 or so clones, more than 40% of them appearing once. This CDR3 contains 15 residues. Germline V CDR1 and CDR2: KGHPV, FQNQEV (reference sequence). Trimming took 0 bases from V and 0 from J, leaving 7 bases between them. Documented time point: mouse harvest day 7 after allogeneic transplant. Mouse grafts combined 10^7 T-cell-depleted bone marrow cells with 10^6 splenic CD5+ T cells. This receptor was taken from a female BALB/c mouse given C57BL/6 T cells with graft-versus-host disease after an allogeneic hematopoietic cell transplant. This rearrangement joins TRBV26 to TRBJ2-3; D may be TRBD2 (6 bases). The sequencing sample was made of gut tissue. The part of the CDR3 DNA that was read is TGTGCCAGCAGTCTGTCAGGGACTAGTGCAGAAACGCTGTAT. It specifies CASSLSGTSAETLY. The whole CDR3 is CASSLSGTSAETLYF.